The 15 T cell receptor beta chains in this list originate from one sample, sequenced in a study of patients and donors after allogeneic stem cell transplantation. TCRdb reanalysed the RT-PCR reads using MiXCR and keeps one entry per CDR3 protein. Among tens of thousands of distinct CDR3 sequences listed, about 25% were seen once. The sequenced sample was blood, either unsorted or a sorted T cell fraction (not recorded which). These receptors were collected from a human donor who was either an allogeneic HSCT recipient or a stem cell or donor lymphocyte infusion donor (not recorded which). It is not recorded whose cells these are; they may come from a transplant donor.

This clonotype showed up just a few times. The chain employs TRBV7-8 and TRBJ2-3; tentatively, D is TRBD2 (5 bases). The germline CDR1 and CDR2 sequences are SGHVS and FQNEAQ. Trimming cost V 5 bases and J 5 bases, with 17 bases left between them. The CDR3 is 15 residues long. CDR3 residues: CASSPTRAEGDTQYF. DNA of the CDR3: TGTGCCAGCAGCCCAACCCGGGCCGAGGGAGATACGCAGTATTTT.

The chain links TRBV4-1 to TRBJ2-7; D not resolved. Between the trimmed V and J ends, which lost 0 bases and 3 bases, there was a span of 6 bases. The CDR3 totals 13 residues. Per the germline V gene, CDR1 is MGHRA and CDR2 is YSYEKL. The DNA for the CDR3 is TGCGCCAGCAGCCAAGAGCCTCGCTACGAGCAGTACTTC. Protein product: CASSQEPRYEQYF.

This chain uses TRBV7-6 with TRBJ2-1; 10 bases line up with TRBD2. This CDR3 is 14 amino acids long. Germline V CDR1 and CDR2: SGHVS, FNYEAQ. V was pared by 7 bases and J by 2 bases, with 2 bases of the junction left unmatched. The CDR3 bases are TGTGCCAGCACTAGCGGGGGACCCTACAATGAGCAGTTCTTC. As protein: CASTSGGPYNEQFF.

This clonotype was recorded many times. This chain links TRBV7-9 with TRBJ2-2; 7 bases fit TRBD2. This CDR3 is built from 14 residues. Germline V CDR1 and CDR2: SEHNR, FQNEAQ (reference sequence). Trimming at V came to 5 bases and at J to 2 bases, leaving 2 bases not matched to a gene. CDR3 loop: CASSRGLNTGELFF. The CDR3 bases are TGTGCCAGCAGCCGGGGACTAAACACCGGGGAGCTGTTTTTT.

J is TRBJ2-2 and V is TRBV3-1; no reliable D call. CDR1 is LGHDT and CDR2 is YNNKEL in the germline V gene (reference sequence). V was clipped by 1 base and J by 11 bases, with 11 bases between them. This CDR3 has 13 amino acids. CDR3 sequence: CASSQGQPPELFF. The CDR3 DNA follows: TGTGCCAGCAGCCAAGGGCAGCCGCCCGAGCTGTTTTTT. The full variable domain, completed using reference TRBV3-1 and TRBJ2-2, is DTAVSQTPKYLVTQMGNDKSIKCEQNLGHDTMYWYKQDSKKFLKIMFSYNNKELIINETVPNRFSPKSPDKAHLNLHINSLELGDSAVYFCASSQGQPPELFFGEGSRLTVL.

The V gene is TRBV5-6, the J gene TRBJ2-3; 8 bases fit TRBD1. This CDR3 is 16 amino acids long. V was pared by 0 bases and J by 5 bases, with 8 bases of the junction left unmatched. CDR1 and CDR2 from the germline V gene are SGHDT and YYEEEE. The CDR3 here is CASSLAQGDQLDTQYF. CDR3 nucleotide sequence: TGTGCCAGCAGCTTGGCACAGGGGGACCAATTAGATACGCAGTATTTT. Full variable domain (outside the CDR3, taken from reference TRBV5-6 and TRBJ2-3): DAGVTQSPTHLIKTRGQQVTLRCSPKSGHDTVSWYQQALGQGPQFIFQYYEEEERQRGNFPDRFSGHQFPNYSSELNVNALLLGDSALYLCASSLAQGDQLDTQYFGPGTRLTVL.

This clonotype was counted at least ten times. V and J are TRBV7-9 and TRBJ2-7, with D hard to call. Germline CDR1 is SEHNR and CDR2 is FQNEAQ (reference sequence). Trimming stripped 2 bases from V and 3 bases from J, with 5 bases between. The CDR3 sequence is 12 residues long. CDR3 bases: TGTGCCAGCAGCTTAAGTATCTACGAGCAGTACTTC. Protein product: CASSLSIYEQYF.

The chain carries TRBV7-2 and TRBJ2-2, with a weak D call TRBD1 (5 bases). There are 15 residues in the CDR3. Deletions cut 7 bases from V and 2 bases from J, with 14 bases between. Germline CDR1 reads SGHTA; CDR2 reads FQGNSA. The CDR3 here is CASIGLGPNTGELFF. The CDR3 DNA reads as TGTGCCAGCATCGGGTTGGGGCCTAACACCGGGGAGCTGTTTTTT.

This clonotype has ten or more counts. This rearrangement joins TRBV7-2 to TRBJ1-1, with 9 bases fitting TRBD1. CDR1 SGHTA and CDR2 FQGNSA come from the germline V gene. Unmatched junction bases numbered 7, after V lost 4 bases and J lost 4 bases. The CDR3 sequence is 15 residues long. The CDR3 region is CASSYGTGLGTEAFF. Here the CDR3 DNA reads TGTGCCAGCAGCTACGGGACAGGGTTGGGCACTGAAGCTTTCTTT.

The chain uses TRBV25-1 and TRBJ2-6, with 7 bases that match TRBD1. Per germline, CDR1 MGHDK and CDR2 SYGVNS. The CDR3 is 15 amino acids. With 8 bases clipped from V and 1 base from J, the junction kept 5 bases outside the gene matches. CDR3 nucleotides: TGTGCCAGCTGTGTGACAGGGTCTGGGGCCAACGTCCTGACTTTC. This gives the protein CASCVTGSGANVLTF.

This sequence joins TRBV5-1 and TRBJ2-7; D is undetermined. The length of the CDR3 is 16 residues. The V gene lost 1 base and the J gene lost 0 bases, with 14 bases spanning the gap. Germline CDR1 is SGHRS and CDR2 is YFSETQ. The CDR3 DNA reads TGCGCCAGCAGCTTGTACAACATGATTAGCTCCTACGAGCAGTACTTC. Protein product: CASSLYNMISSYEQYF. The full variable domain, in which reference TRBV5-1 and TRBJ2-7 provide the parts outside the CDR3, is KAGVTQTPRYLIKTRGQQVTLSCSPISGHRSVSWYQQTPGQGLQFLFEYFSETQRNKGNFPGRFSGRQFSNSRSEMNVSTLELGDSALYLCASSLYNMISSYEQYFGPGTRLTVT.

This clonotype was seen more than once but under ten times. V usage is TRBV11-3 and J usage is TRBJ2-6; D is possibly TRBD1 (5 bases). The CDR3 totals 17 residues. Trimming removed 5 bases at V and 5 bases at J, with 19 bases between. Looked up from germline, CDR1 is SGHNT and CDR2 is YENEEA. The CDR3: CASSPISLQERANVLTF. The CDR3 bases are TGTGCCAGCAGCCCTATTTCCTTACAGGAAAGGGCCAACGTCCTGACTTTC.

This clonotype was found a few times. This rearrangement joins TRBV12-3 or TRBV12-4 to TRBJ1-4, with TRBD1 as a possible D gene (5 bases). The V and J ends lost 1 base and 14 bases respectively, with 11 bases between them. The CDR3 runs to 12 residues. The DNA for the CDR3 is TGTGCCAGCAGTTTAGTAAGCGGGACCCTGTTTTTT. It is translated as CASSLVSGTLFF.

CDR3 DNA sequence: TGCGCCAGCAGCCAAAGGGGTGCCTATGGCTACACCTTC. Its translation is CASSQRGAYGYTF. V gene TRBV4-3 combines with J gene TRBJ1-2; possibly TRBD1 for D (5 bases). The CDR3 has 13 residues. Germline CDR1 and CDR2: LGHNA and YSLEER. V was pared by 2 bases and J by 4 bases, with 8 bases between.

The V and J genes are TRBV29-1 and TRBJ2-2; the D is unclear. V was pared by 2 bases and J by 2 bases, with 12 bases between. Germline CDR1 reads SQVTM; CDR2 reads ANQGSEA. The CDR3 is made up of 15 amino acids. The CDR3: CSVEMGLDNTGELFF. CDR3 coding DNA: TGCAGCGTTGAAATGGGCCTCGACAACACCGGGGAGCTGTTTTTT.